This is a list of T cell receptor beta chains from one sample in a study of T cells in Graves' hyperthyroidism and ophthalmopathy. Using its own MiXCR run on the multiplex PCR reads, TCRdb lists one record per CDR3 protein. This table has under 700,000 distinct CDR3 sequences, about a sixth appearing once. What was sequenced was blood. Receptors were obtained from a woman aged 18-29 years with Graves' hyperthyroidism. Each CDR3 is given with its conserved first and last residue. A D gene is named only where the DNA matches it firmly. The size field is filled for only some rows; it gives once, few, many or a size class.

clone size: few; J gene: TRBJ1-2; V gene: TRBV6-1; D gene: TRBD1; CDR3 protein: CASSEPTGGYGYTF; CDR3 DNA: TGTGCCAGCAGTGAGCCGACAGGGGGCTATGGCTACACCTTC
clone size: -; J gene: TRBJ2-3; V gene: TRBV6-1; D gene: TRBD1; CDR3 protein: CASGLQGARDTQYF; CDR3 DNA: TGTGCCAGCGGACTACAGGGGGCGCGGGATACGCAGTATTTT
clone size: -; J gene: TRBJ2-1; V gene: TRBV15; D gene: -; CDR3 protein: CATSRRTSPNEQFF; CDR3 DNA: TGTGCCACCAGCAGAAGGACAAGTCCAAATGAGCAGTTCTTC
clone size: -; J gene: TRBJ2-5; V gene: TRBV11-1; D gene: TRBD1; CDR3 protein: CASSRTGGTETQYF; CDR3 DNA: TGTGCCAGCAGTCGAACAGGGGGCACAGAGACCCAGTACTTC
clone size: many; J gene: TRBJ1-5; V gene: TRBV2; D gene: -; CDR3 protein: CASSEAQGMSNQPQHF; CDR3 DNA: TGTGCCAGCAGTGAAGCGCAGGGTATGAGCAATCAGCCCCAGCATTTT
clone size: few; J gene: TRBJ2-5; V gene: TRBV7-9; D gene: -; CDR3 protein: CASSLSDRLQETQYF; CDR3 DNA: TGTGCCAGCAGCTTAAGTGACAGGCTCCAAGAGACCCAGTACTTC
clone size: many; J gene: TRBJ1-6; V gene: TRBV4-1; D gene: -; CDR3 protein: CASSQDGQFTSPLHF; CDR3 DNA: TGCGCCAGCAGCCAAGATGGTCAGTTCACTTCACCCCTCCACTTT
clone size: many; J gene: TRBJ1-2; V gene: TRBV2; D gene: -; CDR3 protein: CASRQGRDNYGYTF; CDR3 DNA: TGTGCCAGCAGACAGGGAAGGGATAACTATGGCTACACCTTC
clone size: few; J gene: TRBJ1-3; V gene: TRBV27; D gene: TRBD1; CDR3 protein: CASRPTQGAKGNTIYF; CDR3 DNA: TGTGCCAGCAGGCCAACACAGGGGGCTAAGGGAAACACCATATATTTT
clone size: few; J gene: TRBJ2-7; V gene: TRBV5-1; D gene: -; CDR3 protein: CASSLEGGVQYF; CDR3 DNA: TGCGCCAGCAGCTTGGAAGGGGGGGTGCAGTACTTC
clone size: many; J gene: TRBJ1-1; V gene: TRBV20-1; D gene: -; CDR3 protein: CSARGAGRDTEAFF; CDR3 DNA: TGCAGTGCTAGAGGGGCAGGGAGGGACACTGAAGCTTTCTTT
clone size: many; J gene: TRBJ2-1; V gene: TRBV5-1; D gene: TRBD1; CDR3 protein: CASSTGTGVDEQFF; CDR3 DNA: TGCGCCAGCAGCACCGGGACAGGGGTCGATGAGCAGTTCTTC
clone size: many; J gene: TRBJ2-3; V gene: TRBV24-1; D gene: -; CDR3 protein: CATSDLDGDYTQYF; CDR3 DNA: TGTGCCACCAGTGATTTGGACGGAGACTATACGCAGTATTTT
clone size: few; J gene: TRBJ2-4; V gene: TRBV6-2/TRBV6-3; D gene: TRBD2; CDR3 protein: CASRLPSGRDTNIQYF; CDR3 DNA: TGTGCCAGCAGACTCCCTAGCGGGAGGGATACCAACATTCAGTACTTC
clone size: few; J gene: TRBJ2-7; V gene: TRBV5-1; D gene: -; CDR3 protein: CASGSTVEGEQYF; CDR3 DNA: TGCGCCAGCGGGTCTACAGTCGAAGGCGAGCAGTACTTC
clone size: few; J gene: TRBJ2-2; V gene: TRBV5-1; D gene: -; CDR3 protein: CASSPRVDGTGELFF; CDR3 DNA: TGCGCCAGCAGCCCCAGGGTAGATGGCACCGGGGAGCTGTTTTTT
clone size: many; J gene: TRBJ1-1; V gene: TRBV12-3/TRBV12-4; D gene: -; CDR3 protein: CASTPRGGNTEAFF; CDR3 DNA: TGTGCCAGCACTCCGAGAGGGGGGAACACTGAAGCTTTCTTT
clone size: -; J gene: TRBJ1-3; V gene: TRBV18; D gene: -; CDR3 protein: CASSPSSAFRENTIYF; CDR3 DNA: TGTGCCAGCTCACCCTCCTCTGCATTCCGGGAAAACACCATATATTTT
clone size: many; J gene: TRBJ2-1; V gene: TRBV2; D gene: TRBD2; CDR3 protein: CASRQGGGLAVYNEQFF; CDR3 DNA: TGTGCCAGCAGACAAGGGGGGGGACTAGCGGTATACAATGAGCAGTTCTTC
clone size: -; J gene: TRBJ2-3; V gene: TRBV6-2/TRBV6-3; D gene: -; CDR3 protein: CASSYPPVSTDTQYF; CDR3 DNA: TGTGCCAGCAGTTACCCTCCCGTTAGCACAGATACGCAGTATTTT
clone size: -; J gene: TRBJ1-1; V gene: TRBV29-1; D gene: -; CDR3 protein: CSVRGREGRVNTEAFF; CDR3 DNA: TGCAGCGTTAGGGGCAGGGAAGGAAGAGTGAACACTGAAGCTTTCTTT
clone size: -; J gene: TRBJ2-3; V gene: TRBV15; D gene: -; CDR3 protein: CATSRDRPGTDTQYF; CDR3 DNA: TGTGCCACCAGCAGGGACCGCCCGGGCACAGATACGCAGTATTTT
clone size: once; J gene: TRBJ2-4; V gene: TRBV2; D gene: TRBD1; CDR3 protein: CASQLTGTGRNIQYF; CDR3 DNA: TGTGCCAGTCAACTTACCGGGACAGGGCGGAACATTCAGTACTTC
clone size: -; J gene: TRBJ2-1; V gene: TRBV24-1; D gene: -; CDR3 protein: CATSPPGAVNEQFF; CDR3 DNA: TGTGCCACCAGCCCTCCCGGCGCGGTTAATGAGCAGTTCTTC
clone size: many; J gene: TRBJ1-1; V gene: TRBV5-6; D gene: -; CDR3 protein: CASSPLLYGNTEAFF; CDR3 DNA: TGTGCCAGCAGCCCGTTGCTCTATGGGAACACTGAAGCTTTCTTT
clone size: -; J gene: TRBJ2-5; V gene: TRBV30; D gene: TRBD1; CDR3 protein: CAWGGQGLRETQYF; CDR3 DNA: TGTGCCTGGGGAGGACAGGGCTTAAGAGAGACCCAGTACTTC
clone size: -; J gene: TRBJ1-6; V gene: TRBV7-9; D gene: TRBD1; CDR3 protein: CASSNGQGNNSPLHF; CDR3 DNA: TGTGCCAGCAGCAACGGACAGGGGAATAATTCACCCCTCCACTTT
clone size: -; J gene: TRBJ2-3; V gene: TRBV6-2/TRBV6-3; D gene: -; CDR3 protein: CASRRSDTQYF; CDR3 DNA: TGTGCCAGCAGGCGGTCAGATACGCAGTATTTT
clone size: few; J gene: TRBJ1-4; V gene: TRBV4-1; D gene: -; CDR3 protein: CASSQEGKLFF; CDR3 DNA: TGCGCCAGCAGCCAAGAAGGGAAACTGTTTTTT
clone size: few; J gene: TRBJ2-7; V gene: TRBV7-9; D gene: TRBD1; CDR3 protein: CASSLVGTGRYEQYF; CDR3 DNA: TGTGCCAGCAGCTTAGTTGGGACAGGACGATACGAGCAGTACTTC
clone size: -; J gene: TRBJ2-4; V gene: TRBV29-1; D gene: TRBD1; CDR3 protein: CSVGDRGSTKNIQYF; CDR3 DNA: TGCAGCGTTGGGGACAGGGGTTCGACCAAAAACATTCAGTACTTC
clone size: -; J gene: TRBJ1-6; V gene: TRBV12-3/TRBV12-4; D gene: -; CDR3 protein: CASSLVGGGSPLHF; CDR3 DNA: TGTGCCAGCAGTCTCGTTGGGGGAGGTTCACCCCTCCACTTT
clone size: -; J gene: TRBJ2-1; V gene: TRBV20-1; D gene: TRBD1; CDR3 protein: CSARLPGQVVNEQFF; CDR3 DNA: TGCAGTGCTAGACTACCGGGACAGGTTGTTAATGAGCAGTTCTTC
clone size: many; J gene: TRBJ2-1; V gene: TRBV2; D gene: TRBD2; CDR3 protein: CASSSGLAGAEQFF; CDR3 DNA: TGTGCCAGCAGTTCGGGACTAGCGGGGGCTGAGCAGTTCTTC
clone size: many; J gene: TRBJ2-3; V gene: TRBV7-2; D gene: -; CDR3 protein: CASSNAGGTDTQYF; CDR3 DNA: TGTGCCAGTTCGAACGCTGGGGGGACAGATACGCAGTATTTT